The 21 T cell receptor beta chains below were found in one sample sequenced in a study of cytomegalovirus exposure and HLA in healthy donors. PCR employed 60 Vbeta and 13 Jbeta primers. Sequenced by immunoSEQ multiplex PCR; TCRdb stores in-frame clones only, minus some. The table has about 200,000 clones, 81% seen once. The material sequenced was PBMCs. Source of these receptors: a man between 18 and 29 years old in good health and CMV-seronegative.

This clone was detected a few times. In DNA, the CDR3 is TGCAGCGCTGTACAGTCCTCTGGAAACACCATATATTTT. Translation: CSAVQSSGNTIYF. V is TRBV29-1 and J is TRBJ1-3; D gene uncertain. Per the germline V gene, CDR1 is SQVTM and CDR2 is ANQGSEA. The CDR3 consists of 13 residues. The germline V and J ends were trimmed by 7 bases and 0 bases, with 10 bases remaining between them.

This clone was seen a handful of times. This specimen includes other DNA sequences encoding the same CDR3. This sequence joins TRBV27 and TRBJ2-7, with 10 bases lining up with TRBD2. Germline V gene lookup returns CDR1 MNHEY and CDR2 SMNVEV (reference sequence). After removal of 3 bases from V and 2 bases from J, the junction contained 1 base not matched to a gene. The CDR3 is made up of 14 amino acids. CDR3 sequence: CASSFLAGAYEQYF. The CDR3 DNA reads as TGTGCCAGCAGTTTCCTAGCGGGAGCCTACGAGCAGTACTTC.

The chain joins TRBV29-1 to TRBJ2-1, with D perhaps matching TRBD2 (5 bases). The CDR3 length is 15 residues. V dropped 3 bases and J dropped 0 bases, with 12 bases sitting between them. The germline gives CDR1 SQVTM, CDR2 ANQGSEA. The chain's CDR3 is CSVDSGLASYNEQFF. The CDR3, as DNA: TGCAGCGTTGACTCTGGTCTAGCCTCCTACAATGAGCAGTTCTTC.

This chain joins TRBV7-9 and TRBJ2-1; 11 bases are shared with TRBD2. Germline CDR1 and CDR2: SEHNR and FQNEAQ (reference sequence). The CDR3 loop spans 17 amino acids. Trimming took 5 bases from V and 2 from J; bases not matched to a gene: 8. CDR3 DNA: TGTGCCAGCAGCCCACCCCGACTAGCGGGACCCTACAATGAGCAGTTCTTC. Residues: CASSPPRLAGPYNEQFF.

The chain employs TRBV7-8 and TRBJ2-3, with a tentative D call TRBD2 (5 bases). Germline V gene sequence: CDR1 SGHVS, CDR2 FQNEAQ. This CDR3 spans 19 amino acids. The ends were cut back, 1 base at V and 0 bases at J, with 20 bases in the middle. The CDR3 loop reads CASSLGAPTRSESTDTQYF. DNA for the CDR3: TGTGCCAGCAGCTTAGGAGCTCCTACTAGGAGCGAAAGCACAGATACGCAGTATTTT.

This chain joins TRBV7-6 and TRBJ2-5, with 8 bases lining up with TRBD1. Germline V CDR1 and CDR2: SGHVS, FNYEAQ. The CDR3 loop spans 15 amino acids. The trim removed 2 bases at V and 5 bases at J, leaving 7 bases unmatched. The CDR3 sequence is CASSLQRQGLETQYF. Written as DNA, the CDR3 is TGTGCCAGCAGCTTACAGAGACAGGGGTTGGAGACCCAGTACTTC.

The chain couples TRBV9 to TRBJ1-5, with D possibly matching TRBD1 (5 bases). The CDR3 is 15 amino acids. From germline, CDR1 is SGDLS and CDR2 YYNGEE. Between the trimmed V and J ends, which lost 0 bases and 0 bases, there was a span of 7 bases. The CDR3 sequence: CASSVEGDSNQPQHF. CDR3 nucleotides: TGTGCCAGCAGCGTAGAAGGGGATAGCAATCAGCCCCAGCATTTT.

This clone was observed once. This chain uses TRBV29-1 with TRBJ2-1, with TRBD2 matching 8 bases. The CDR3 sequence is 17 residues long. Germline values: CDR1 SQVTM, CDR2 ANQGSEA. V gave up 5 bases and J gave up 3 bases; unmatched junction bases: 15. CDR3 sequence reads: CSVKGRLATSYYNEQFF. The CDR3 nucleotides are TGCAGCGTTAAAGGGCGACTAGCGACCTCCTACTACAATGAGCAGTTCTTC.

This clone appeared a single time. The gene calls are TRBV5-1 and TRBJ2-1; the match to TRBD1 covers 9 bases. Germline trimming cut 1 base from V and 7 bases from J; bases unmatched to any gene: 6. Germline CDR1 and CDR2: SGHRS and YFSETQ. The CDR3 is made up of 15 amino acids. The CDR3 loop reads CASSLTGGPLNEQFF. The DNA of the CDR3 is TGCGCCAGCAGCTTGACAGGGGGCCCTCTGAATGAGCAGTTCTTC.

The V call is TRBV16, the J call TRBJ1-2; D perhaps matches TRBD1 (5 bases). CDR3 length: 15 amino acids. Germline V gives CDR1 KGHSY, CDR2 FQNENV. V gave up 0 bases and J gave up 6 bases, with 14 bases separating them. DNA for the CDR3: TGTGCCAGCAGCCAATCGGGCAGGGCAGGGAATGGCTACACCTTC. Residues: CASSQSGRAGNGYTF.

The chain recombines TRBV5-4 with TRBJ1-2, with 9 positions matching TRBD1. Losses at the gene ends were 4 bases for V and 8 bases for J; bases not matched to a gene: 9. The CDR3 has 14 residues. Germline loops: CDR1 SGHNT, CDR2 YYREEE (reference sequence). CDR3: CASSRWDRANGYTF. The CDR3 DNA reads as TGTGCCAGCAGCCGATGGGACAGGGCCAACGGCTACACCTTC. Filled out from reference TRBV5-4 and TRBJ1-2, the complete variable domain reads ETGVTQSPTHLIKTRGQQVTLRCSSQSGHNTVSWYQQALGQGPQFIFQYYREEENGRGNFPPRFSGLQFPNYSSELNVNALELDDSALYLCASSRWDRANGYTFGSGTRLTVV.

CDR3: CASSLGTSGSNEQFF. CDR3 sequence (DNA): TGTGCCAGCAGTTTAGGGACTAGCGGGAGCAATGAGCAGTTCTTC. The rearrangement joins TRBV27 to TRBJ2-1; TRBD2 aligns across 14 bases. The CDR3 length is 15 residues. The germline V gene has CDR1 MNHEY and CDR2 SMNVEV (reference sequence). V dropped 2 bases and J dropped 6; count of bases not matched to a gene: 0.

Only a few counts were recorded for this clone. In DNA, the CDR3 is TGCGCCAGCAGCCCAATGGGGATGGCCGGGACTACATACACCGGGGAGCTGTTTTTT. It encodes CASSPMGMAGTTYTGELFF. J is TRBJ2-2 and V is TRBV4-1; 7 bases are a match to TRBD2. This CDR3 has 19 amino acids. Germline lookup yields CDR1 MGHRA and CDR2 YSYEKL. Trimming took 4 bases from V and 3 from J; bases not matched to a gene: 17.

The chain combines TRBV7-9 with TRBJ2-7, with 7 bases lining up with TRBD1. V dropped 0 bases and J dropped 5; count of bases not matched to a gene: 7. The CDR3 totals 15 residues. Germline lookup yields CDR1 SEHNR and CDR2 FQNEAQ (reference sequence). The CDR3 DNA reads TGTGCCAGCAGCTTAGCGTTGACAGGGTCCAACGAGCAGTACTTC. Translated, it gives CASSLALTGSNEQYF.

The V call is TRBV25-1, the J call TRBJ2-7; D call uncertain. Germline V gene data show CDR1 as MGHDK and CDR2 as SYGVNS. This CDR3 comprises 14 residues. V was cut by 2 bases and J by 3 bases, with 11 bases left in between. Here the CDR3 reads CASSEGEVSYEQYF. CDR3 nucleotide sequence: TGTGCCAGCAGTGAAGGTGAGGTTAGCTACGAGCAGTACTTC.

The V call is TRBV25-1, the J call TRBJ2-5; TRBD1 aligns across 12 bases. This CDR3 is built from 14 residues. The trim removed 5 bases at V and 4 bases at J, leaving 2 bases unmatched. Germline V gene data show CDR1 as MGHDK and CDR2 as SYGVNS. CDR3 protein: CASSLGQGAETQYF. The CDR3 DNA follows: TGTGCCAGCAGTCTGGGACAGGGGGCAGAGACCCAGTACTTC.

The chain has TRBV4-3 and TRBJ2-1; perhaps TRBD1 as D (6 bases). V was pared by 0 bases and J by 6 bases, with 9 bases between. The CDR3 sequence is 14 residues long. Germline V gene data show CDR1 as LGHNA and CDR2 as YSLEER. The CDR3 DNA sequence: TGCGCCAGCAGCCAAGATCCACAGGGCAATGAGCAGTTCTTC. This gives the protein CASSQDPQGNEQFF.

This chain connects TRBV20-1 to TRBJ1-1, with 11 bases that match TRBD1. Germline CDR1 DFQATT, CDR2 SNEGSKA (reference sequence). The CDR3 length is 11 residues. The CDR3 DNA is TGCAGGGCCGGGACAGGGGGGAGAGCTTTCTTT. Protein product: CRAGTGGRAFF.

The V and J genes are TRBV29-1 and TRBJ2-2, with a tentative D call TRBD1 (5 bases). Germline CDR1 SQVTM, CDR2 ANQGSEA. Between the trimmed V and J ends, which lost 4 bases and 7 bases, there was a span of 16 bases. The CDR3 runs to 14 residues. CDR3 loop: CSVAIWQGVGELFF. The CDR3, as DNA: TGCAGCGTTGCTATTTGGCAGGGCGTCGGGGAGCTGTTTTTT.

The gene calls are TRBV6-5 and TRBJ2-7, with 11 bases lining up with TRBD2. The CDR3 sequence is 15 residues long. Germline CDR1 reads MNHEY; CDR2 reads SVGAGI. Germline trimming cut 4 bases from V and 3 bases from J; bases unmatched to any gene: 5. The CDR3 DNA reads TGTGCCAGCAGTTCGACTAGCGGGACTTTCTACGAGCAGTACTTC. This gives the protein CASSSTSGTFYEQYF.

The CDR3 region is CASSSGTGDYEQYF. CDR3 bases: TGTGCCAGCAGCTCGGGGACGGGAGACTACGAGCAGTACTTC. The chain is built from TRBV7-3 and TRBJ2-7; tentative D call: TRBD2 (6 bases). V dropped 4 bases and J dropped 3 bases, with 13 bases sitting between them. The CDR3 has 14 amino acids. From germline, CDR1 is SGHTA and CDR2 FQGTGA.